Listed here are 26 T cell receptor beta chains from one sample, sequenced in a study of immune heterogeneity within non-small cell lung tumors. Amplification of the TCR beta CDR3 was achieved through multiplex PCR with 32 V and 13 J primers. TCRdb reprocessed the multiplex PCR reads via MiXCR and lists one record per CDR3 protein. The sample holds 3,200 or so distinct CDR3 sequences; 20% to 25% are singletons and the top ten take 16%. Template material for each sample was 600 ng of bulk tumor genomic DNA. Multiple biopsies spaced far apart were taken from each primary tumor during surgery. The patients were newly diagnosed with non-small cell lung cancer, had not been treated, and had curative surgery. Sequenced sample: lung tumor tissue. These receptors originate from a man in his fifties or sixties with non-small cell lung cancer.

The chain recombines TRBV30 with TRBJ2-5; TRBD2 aligns across 10 bases. CDR1 is GTSNPN and CDR2 is SVGIG in the germline V gene (reference sequence). The trim removed 1 base at V and 5 bases at J, leaving 10 bases unmatched. There are 16 residues in the CDR3. The CDR3 spells CAWSAPGGLARETQYF. The CDR3 region has the DNA TGTGCCTGGAGTGCCCCAGGGGGACTAGCGAGGGAGACCCAGTACTTC.

This clonotype was recorded a few times. Possible read error: a much larger clone is one base away. This sequence joins TRBV7-3 and TRBJ2-1; a possible D gene is TRBD2 (5 bases). V was pared by 7 bases and J by 9 bases, with 16 bases between. The CDR3 runs to 13 residues. CDR1 is SGHTA, CDR2 FQGTGA, per germline. For the CDR3, the DNA is TGTGCCAGCATCGCCAGGACTTTCAGTGAGCAGTTCTTC. Its protein product is CASIARTFSEQFF.

In this sample, this clonotype is medium-sized (0.01 to 0.1%). The V and J genes are TRBV7-8 and TRBJ2-2; no firm D call. The CDR3 consists of 15 residues. With 7 bases removed from V and 0 bases from J, the gap between germline ends came to 12 bases. Germline V lookup: CDR1 SGHVS, CDR2 FQNEAQ. Here the CDR3 reads CASNPGSTNTGELFF. CDR3 bases: TGTGCCAGCAACCCTGGATCAACGAACACCGGGGAGCTGTTTTTT. Complete variable domain (other parts from reference TRBV7-8 and TRBJ2-2): GAGVSQSPRYKVAKRGQDVALRCDPISGHVSLFWYQQALGQGPEFLTYFQNEAQLDKSGLPSDRFFAERPEGSVSTLKIQRTQQEDSAVYLCASNPGSTNTGELFFGEGSRLTVL.

Comment on this clonotype: This could be a read error, since a much larger clone is one nucleotide away. V gene TRBV6-1 combines with J gene TRBJ1-1, with TRBD1 identical over 8 bases. CDR3 size: 15 residues. CDR1 and CDR2 (germline): MNHNS, SASEGT. This CDR3 reads CARSEYLGQETEAFF. CDR3 sequence (DNA): TGTGCCAGAAGTGAATATTTGGGACAGGAGACTGAAGCTTTCTTT.

As to this clonotype: A much more abundant neighbour one base away suggests this may be a read error. This sequence joins TRBV5-5 and TRBJ1-1; no clear D gene. The CDR3 is 12 amino acids. Germline CDR1 is SGHKS and CDR2 is YYEKEE (reference sequence). For the CDR3, the DNA is TGTGCCAGCAGCTTCGAGAACAGTGAAGCTTTCTTT. Protein product: CASSFENSEAFF.

With regard to this clonotype: A read error may explain this, as a much larger clone is one base away. V usage is TRBV15 and J usage is TRBJ1-5; no firm D call. CDR3 length: 15 residues. Trimming shortened V by 2 bases and J by 7 bases, and 15 bases separated the two germline ends. Germline values: CDR1 LNHNV, CDR2 YYDKDF (reference sequence). The CDR3: CATSRYGVGPQPQHF. In nucleotides, the CDR3 is TGTGCCACCAGCAGATATGGAGTTGGCCCCCAGCCCCAGCATTTT.

This clonotype is medium-sized (0.01 to 0.1%) within its sample. J is TRBJ1-5 and V is TRBV6-6; the match to TRBD1 covers 7 bases. The CDR3 runs 14 residues. Germline V lookup: CDR1 MNHNY, CDR2 SVGAGI (reference sequence). The J segment lost 3 bases and the V segment lost 2 bases, leaving 1 base of the junction unmatched. The CDR3: CASSYDRDNQPQHF. The CDR3 DNA follows: TGTGCCAGCAGTTACGACAGGGACAATCAGCCCCAGCATTTT.

The gene calls are TRBV3-1 and TRBJ2-7; TRBD2 agrees at 8 bases. J lost 0 bases, V lost 7 bases, and 5 bases had no gene match. Germline V lookup: CDR1 LGHDT, CDR2 YNNKEL (reference sequence). The CDR3 runs 14 residues. DNA for the CDR3: TGTGCCAGCATTCAAGCGGGAGACTCCTACGAGCAGTACTTC. This sequence encodes CASIQAGDSYEQYF.

The rearrangement joins TRBV7-2 to TRBJ2-3; 9 bases are shared with TRBD1. The CDR3 has 14 residues. Germline-derived CDR1 and CDR2 are SGHTA and FQGNSA. Losses at the gene ends were 4 bases for V and 11 bases for J; bases not matched to a gene: 10. In DNA form, the CDR3 reads TGTGCCAGCAGCTCACCGGGACAGGGTGGTATGCAGTATTTT. Translated: CASSSPGQGGMQYF.

The chain employs TRBV3-1 and TRBJ1-5, with D perhaps TRBD1 (5 bases). CDR3 length: 15 residues. V dropped 5 bases and J dropped 2 bases, with 13 bases sitting between them. CDR1 LGHDT and CDR2 YNNKEL come from the germline V gene (reference sequence). This chain's CDR3 is CASSWGPQGNQPQHF. DNA for the CDR3: TGTGCCAGCAGCTGGGGCCCTCAAGGCAATCAGCCCCAGCATTTT.

By frequency in the sample, this clonotype is medium-sized. The chain's CDR3 is CASRAWGNTEAFF. The DNA for the CDR3 is TGTGCCAGCAGAGCCTGGGGGAACACTGAAGCTTTCTTT. The rearrangement links TRBV5-5 to TRBJ1-1; no definite D call. V lost 5 bases, J lost 1 base, and 9 bases lay in between. CDR1 is SGHKS and CDR2 is YYEKEE in the germline V gene (reference sequence). The length of the CDR3 is 13 residues.

This clonotype rates as medium-sized. This chain joins TRBV15 and TRBJ2-3; 11 nucleotides line up with TRBD1. The V gene end was trimmed by 0 bases and the J gene end by 11 bases; junction bases not matched to a gene: 10. Germline V gene sequence: CDR1 LNHNV, CDR2 YYDKDF (reference sequence). This CDR3 contains 16 residues. The CDR3 reads CATSREPGQGVLRQYF. CDR3 DNA: TGTGCCACCAGCAGAGAACCGGGACAGGGGGTCCTAAGGCAGTATTTT.

By share of the sample, this clonotype is medium-sized. V gene TRBV28 combines with J gene TRBJ2-3; TRBD2 agrees at 15 bases. This CDR3 has 16 residues. With 2 bases clipped from V and 3 bases from J, the junction kept 0 bases outside the gene matches. Germline CDR1 MDHEN, CDR2 SYDVKM. In DNA, the CDR3 is TGTGCCAGCAGTTTAGGGACTAGCGGGAGGACAGATACGCAGTATTTT. This sequence encodes CASSLGTSGRTDTQYF. Supplemented by reference TRBV28 and TRBJ2-3, the full variable domain reads DVKVTQSSRYLVKRTGEKVFLECVQDMDHENMFWYRQDPGLGLRLIYFSYDVKMKEKGDIPEGYSVSREKKERFSLILESASTNQTSMYLCASSLGTSGRTDTQYFGPGTRLTVL.

Relative to its sample, this clonotype is medium-sized (0.01 to 0.1%). The chain has TRBV7-9 and TRBJ2-2; D perhaps matches TRBD1 (5 bases). CDR1 is SEHNR and CDR2 is FQNEAQ in the germline V gene (reference sequence). V was trimmed by 4 bases and J by 4 bases, leaving 10 bases between them. This CDR3 has 14 amino acids. CDR3 sequence: CASSSRVGTGELFF. The CDR3 nucleotides read TGTGCCAGCAGCTCCAGGGTTGGCACCGGGGAGCTGTTTTTT.

This clonotype is medium-sized in the sample. The chain couples TRBV2 to TRBJ2-6; TRBD1 matches 12 bases. This CDR3 has 17 residues. Germline V gene data show CDR1 as SNHLY and CDR2 as FYNNEI. Trimming removed 4 bases from V and 2 bases from J; junction bases left unmatched: 3. The CDR3 reads CASSVGTGGAGANVLTF. CDR3 in DNA: TGTGCCAGCAGTGTCGGGACAGGGGGCGCTGGGGCCAACGTCCTGACTTTC.

By share of the sample, this clonotype is medium-sized (0.01 to 0.1%). The rearrangement joins TRBV18 to TRBJ1-2, with unresolved D. Germline lookup yields CDR1 KGHSH and CDR2 LQKENI. Between the trimmed V and J ends, which lost 3 bases and 5 bases, there was a span of 16 bases. The CDR3 length is 15 residues. CDR3 amino acids: CASSPRLQPEYGYTF. The DNA of the CDR3 is TGTGCCAGCTCACCGAGACTCCAGCCAGAGTATGGCTACACCTTC.

This chain uses TRBV4-1 with TRBJ2-5; 7 bases are shared with TRBD2. The V gene end was trimmed by 3 bases and the J gene end by 5 bases; junction bases not matched to a gene: 9. Germline V lookup: CDR1 MGHRA, CDR2 YSYEKL. CDR3 size: 15 residues. As DNA, the CDR3 is TGCGCCAGCAGCCACCAGCGGGGAACCTGGGAGACCCAGTACTTC. Encoded protein: CASSHQRGTWETQYF.

This clonotype is termed medium-sized. The gene calls are TRBV6-1 and TRBJ1-2; 7 bases line up with TRBD1. Germline V CDR1 and CDR2: MNHNS, SASEGT. The ends lost 7 bases at V and 4 bases at J; junction bases unmatched: 9. The CDR3 consists of 14 residues. In nucleotides, the CDR3 is TGTGCCAGCAAGACAGGGCCACCTACCTATGGCTACACCTTC. This encodes CASKTGPPTYGYTF.

In this sample, this clonotype is medium-sized. The chain recombines TRBV6-1 with TRBJ1-5; TRBD1 matches 9 bases. Germline CDR1 reads MNHNS; CDR2 reads SASEGT. This CDR3 has 13 amino acids. V was clipped by 5 bases and J by 9 bases; unmatched bases: 5. CDR3 sequence: CASSNGQGRPQHF. CDR3 coding DNA: TGTGCCAGCAGTAACGGACAGGGGAGGCCCCAGCATTTT.

Comments on this clonotype: Compared with germline, one end of the junction differs, possibly owing to a read error. The chain employs TRBV20-1 and TRBJ2-3; a weak D match, TRBD2 (6 bases). Germline V gene sequence: CDR1 DFQATT, CDR2 SNEGSKA (reference sequence). The CDR3 loop spans 15 amino acids. The CDR3 region has the DNA TGCAGTGCTTCCGGGAGACCCTCTAGCACAGATACGCGGTATTTT. Translation gives CSASGRPSSTDTRYF.

This clonotype is classed as medium-sized. This chain links TRBV18 with TRBJ2-5; no clear D. The V and J ends lost 0 bases and 5 bases respectively, with 10 bases between them. The CDR3 covers 14 residues. Germline V CDR1 and CDR2: KGHSH, LQKENI. CDR3 in DNA: TGTGCCAGCTCACCACCGGCCAGACTTGAGACCCAGTACTTC. This codes for CASSPPARLETQYF.

This clonotype was seen only a few times. The CDR3 sequence: CSARAPDRGRLATEAFF. CDR3 sequence (DNA): TGCAGTGCTAGAGCCCCGGACAGGGGGCGCTTGGCCACTGAAGCTTTCTTT. V and J are TRBV20-1 and TRBJ1-1; 11 bases match TRBD1. Germline V CDR1 and CDR2: DFQATT, SNEGSKA (reference sequence). J gave up 4 bases and V 1 base, and 11 bases lay outside the gene matches. This CDR3 comprises 17 residues.

In its sample, this clonotype was seen once. A read error may explain this, as a much larger clone is one base away. This sequence joins TRBV19 and TRBJ1-1; D is unresolved. CDR1 and CDR2 (germline): LNHDA, SQIVND (reference sequence). The CDR3 spans 15 residues. CDR3 DNA sequence: TGTTCCAGTACCAACCTTAGGACGGGGAACACTGAAGCTTTCTTT. Translated: CSSTNLRTGNTEAFF.

By proportion, this clonotype is medium-sized. The V call is TRBV11-2, the J call TRBJ2-5; the D gene is possibly TRBD2 (6 bases). Germline CDR1 SGHAT, CDR2 FQNNGV. V lost 3 bases and J lost 4, with 9 bases in between. The CDR3 totals 13 residues. The CDR3, as DNA: TGTGCCAGCAGCTTGGGACTCGCAGAGACCCAGTACTTC. This translates into CASSLGLAETQYF.

By sample fraction, this clonotype is medium-sized. The chain combines TRBV6-1 with TRBJ1-2; a weak D match, TRBD1 (6 bases). V was cut by 5 bases and J by 7 bases, with 17 bases left in between. This CDR3 has 14 amino acids. Looked up from germline, CDR1 is MNHNS and CDR2 is SASEGT. CDR3 DNA sequence: TGTGCCAGCAGTTCCCGGGACACGATGGGTGGCTACACCTTC. Its protein is CASSSRDTMGGYTF.

This clonotype is categorized as medium-sized. This rearrangement joins TRBV9 to TRBJ1-6; unclear D gene. V lost 1 base to trimming and J lost 8 bases, with 7 bases between them. Germline lookup yields CDR1 SGDLS and CDR2 YYNGEE. CDR3 size: 13 residues. CDR3: CASSVRTDSPLHF. CDR3 bases: TGTGCCAGCAGCGTAAGGACGGATTCACCCCTCCACTTT.